One T cell receptor beta chain is described in this entry. This specimen belongs to a study of blood T cell repertoires in COVID-19. Study-wide context: Nucleic acid was either cDNA or gDNA, and it came from T cells, B-cell-depleted T cells, or PBMCs.

TCRdb's copy holds only in-frame clones and misses some; the assay was immunoSEQ multiplex PCR. The sample yields about 150,000 clones, 84% seen once. Trimming stripped 0 bases from V and 7 bases from J, with 7 bases between. The CDR3 is made up of 13 amino acids. Germline V CDR1 and CDR2: GTSNPN, SVGIG (reference sequence). Participant ages covered roughly 18 to 90 years across 25 or so US areas. Cohorts were based on clinical histories the participants reported. Sequences were obtained from PBMCs or T cells enriched from blood (not recorded which). The clonotype originates from a woman in her 50s with acute COVID-19. The chain combines TRBV30 with TRBJ1-6; D remains unclear. The CDR3 loop reads CAWSVEGNSPLHF. As DNA, the CDR3 is TGTGCCTGGAGTGTAGAGGGAAATTCACCCCTCCACTTT.